One and the same sample provided the 26 T cell receptor beta chains below, sequenced in a study of T cell responses to AZD1222 COVID-19 vaccine (dated by TCRdb to the early 2020s). Library preparation was by the immunoSEQ multiplex PCR assay. TCRdb stores this immuneACCESS table with in-frame sequences only. Part of the clones is absent; in the studies checked, under half of the shortfall reflects unresolved V genes, and no reason is known for the rest. The sample table holds about 78,000 clones, of which about 82% were seen once. The top ten clonotypes cover about 3.1% of the sample. According to the study, the label for this sample's time point signals: baseline before first vaccination. Sequenced material: peripheral blood, taken on day 0 of AZD1222 vaccination. The receptors were sampled from an adult in good health.

The J gene is TRBJ1-1, the V gene TRBV10-3; TRBD1 agrees at 7 bases. CDR1 ENHRY and CDR2 SYGVKD come from the germline V gene. Unmatched junction bases numbered 3, after V lost 2 bases and J lost 3 bases. The CDR3 is made up of 14 amino acids. The CDR3 DNA reads TGTGCCATCAGTGAGAGACAGGGATACACTGAAGCTTTCTTT. It encodes CAISERQGYTEAFF.

This clone was recorded once. The chain combines TRBV19 with TRBJ1-1; D might be TRBD1 (6 bases). Germline assignment: CDR1 LNHDA and CDR2 SQIVND (reference sequence). Trimming removed 3 bases at V and 6 bases at J, with 23 bases between. CDR3 length equals 17 residues. The CDR3 region has the DNA TGTGCCAGTAGTATGTCAGGGGTAAGAGTGGAAATCCCTGAAGCTTTCTTT. Its translation: CASSMSGVRVEIPEAFF.

The chain has TRBV5-8 and TRBJ1-1, with D uncertain. The CDR3 extends over 11 amino acids. V shed 3 bases and J shed 8 bases, with 8 bases lying between them. CDR1 is SGHTS and CDR2 is YDEGEE in the germline V gene. The CDR3 DNA reads TGTGCCAGCAGCTCGCGTGCCGAAGCTTTCTTT. Residues: CASSSRAEAFF.

Sample share makes this clone medium-sized. CDR3 sequence: CASSPPLTGELFF. The DNA for the CDR3 is TGCGCCAGCAGCCCCCCTCTCACCGGGGAGCTGTTTTTT. This sequence joins TRBV4-1 and TRBJ2-2; D ambiguous. Germline V lookup: CDR1 MGHRA, CDR2 YSYEKL. This CDR3 contains 13 residues. V was pared by 4 bases and J by 4 bases, with 7 bases between.

The gene calls are TRBV7-2 and TRBJ1-3, with D unresolved. Trimming left V 8 bases short and J 0 bases short, with 17 bases between. The CDR3 is made up of 16 amino acids. The germline V gene has CDR1 SGHTA and CDR2 FQGNSA. The CDR3 is CASAVRQPLSGNTIYF. CDR3 in DNA: TGTGCCAGCGCAGTTAGGCAGCCTCTCTCTGGAAACACCATATATTTT.

As DNA, the CDR3 is TGTGCCAGCAGCTTACGTCAGGGATCCAGCCTAAACACCGGGGAGCTGTTTTTT. Amino acids: CASSLRQGSSLNTGELFF. The chain carries TRBV7-6 and TRBJ2-2, with a weak D call TRBD1 (5 bases). CDR1 is SGHVS, CDR2 FNYEAQ, per germline. The CDR3 is made up of 18 amino acids. The V and J ends lost 2 bases and 2 bases respectively, with 18 bases between them.

This chain joins TRBV12-3 or TRBV12-4 and TRBJ1-1, with 9 bases lining up with TRBD1. V trimming: 6 bases; J trimming: 5 bases; junction bases outside the gene matches: 4. CDR3 length equals 13 residues. The CDR3 loop is CASRGTGKTEAFF. CDR3 in DNA: TGTGCCAGCAGAGGGACAGGGAAGACTGAAGCTTTCTTT.

The gene calls are TRBV27 and TRBJ2-7, with 7 bases identical to TRBD2. CDR3 length: 14 amino acids. Germline V gene data show CDR1 as MNHEY and CDR2 as SMNVEV (reference sequence). The junction had 5 bases not matched to a gene; V was cut back by 5 bases and J by 1 base. CDR3 sequence (DNA): TGTGCCAGCAGTGGCGGGGGAGTATCCTACGAGCAGTACTTC. It yields the protein CASSGGGVSYEQYF.

This sequence joins TRBV18 and TRBJ1-1, with TRBD1 matching over 7 bases. The length of the CDR3 is 16 residues. V was pared by 0 bases and J by 2 bases, with 6 bases of the junction left unmatched. Germline lookup yields CDR1 KGHSH and CDR2 LQKENI. As DNA, the CDR3 is TGTGCCAGCTCACCACCAAACAGGGGCGATAACACTGAAGCTTTCTTT. It codes for CASSPPNRGDNTEAFF.

V and J are TRBV7-9 and TRBJ1-2; D perhaps matches TRBD1 (5 bases). The germline gives CDR1 SEHNR, CDR2 FQNEAQ (reference sequence). The CDR3 sequence is 14 residues long. V gave up 5 bases and J gave up 7 bases, with 17 bases separating them. The CDR3 sequence: CASSLEGARGGYTF. The CDR3 nucleotides read TGTGCCAGCAGCCTAGAAGGGGCCCGGGGTGGCTACACCTTC.

This clone appeared once. V gene TRBV18 combines with J gene TRBJ1-6, with D possibly matching TRBD1 (5 bases). This CDR3 is 14 amino acids long. With 4 bases removed from V and 10 bases from J, the gap between germline ends came to 14 bases. Germline V gene lookup returns CDR1 KGHSH and CDR2 LQKENI. CDR3 sequence: CASSLQDMGSPLHF. The CDR3 nucleotides are TGTGCCAGCTCACTACAGGACATGGGATCACCCCTCCACTTT.

This chain joins TRBV9 and TRBJ2-7; unclear D gene. Germline V lookup: CDR1 SGDLS, CDR2 YYNGEE. The V end was cut by 4 bases, the J end by 2 bases, with 13 bases between. The CDR3 extends over 14 amino acids. This CDR3 is CASSPRANPYEQYF. CDR3 sequence (DNA): TGTGCCAGCAGCCCAAGGGCAAATCCCTACGAGCAGTACTTC.

This clone was detected once. The chain uses TRBV5-6 and TRBJ2-3; 8 bases line up with TRBD2. The germline V gene encodes CDR1 SGHDT and CDR2 YYEEEE. V dropped 3 bases and J dropped 1; count of bases not matched to a gene: 7. The CDR3 runs 16 residues. CDR3 sequence (DNA): TGTGCCAGCAGCTACCGGGGGGGCTGGGGCACAGATACGCAGTATTTT. This encodes CASSYRGGWGTDTQYF.

V usage is TRBV5-1 and J usage is TRBJ1-3; 8 bases are shared with TRBD1. Unmatched junction bases numbered 8, after V lost 4 bases and J lost 2 bases. The CDR3 loop spans 16 amino acids. Germline CDR1 is SGHRS and CDR2 is YFSETQ. CDR3 loop: CASSNDPGQAGNTIYF. The CDR3 DNA follows: TGCGCCAGCAGCAACGACCCGGGACAGGCTGGAAACACCATATATTTT.

The V and J genes are TRBV5-6 and TRBJ1-4, with a weak D call TRBD1 (5 bases). Germline V gives CDR1 SGHDT, CDR2 YYEEEE. The CDR3 runs 15 residues. V shed 0 bases and J shed 8 bases, with 14 bases lying between them. The CDR3 DNA follows: TGTGCCAGCAGCTTGGGGAGGGACCTTGGAGAAAAACTGTTTTTT. Translating it yields CASSLGRDLGEKLFF.

The chain uses TRBV12-5 and TRBJ2-1, with TRBD2 matching 11 bases. Germline V gene sequence: CDR1 LGHNT, CDR2 FRNRAP. There are 19 residues in the CDR3. V dropped 0 bases and J dropped 4; count of bases not matched to a gene: 11. CDR3 protein: CASGLVMTLLAGGYNEQFF. The DNA of the CDR3 is TGTGCTAGTGGTTTGGTAATGACGCTCTTAGCGGGAGGGTACAATGAGCAGTTCTTC.

This chain links TRBV19 with TRBJ2-3; D not certain. Germline-derived CDR1 and CDR2 are LNHDA and SQIVND (reference sequence). Trimming took off 4 bases at V and 2 bases at J, with 16 bases between the two ends. The CDR3 loop spans 16 amino acids. The CDR3 spells CASSTRRRGNTDTQYF. In DNA, the CDR3 is TGTGCCAGTAGTACCCGTAGGCGCGGCAACACAGATACGCAGTATTTT. Combining the CDR3 with reference TRBV19 and TRBJ2-3 gives the whole variable domain DGGITQSPKYLFRKEGQNVTLSCEQNLNHDAMYWYRQDPGQGLRLIYYSQIVNDFQKGDIAEGYSVSREKKESFPLTVTSAQKNPTAFYLCASSTRRRGNTDTQYFGPGTRLTVL.

The chain links TRBV4-1 to TRBJ2-7; maybe TRBD1 (6 bases). The V end lost 0 bases, the J end lost 3 bases, and 21 bases lay between the germline ends. The CDR3 is made up of 18 amino acids. Germline values: CDR1 MGHRA, CDR2 YSYEKL. Written as DNA, the CDR3 is TGCGCCAGCAGCCAAGAGTATCTCCCTCCCAGGGGAATCTACGAGCAGTACTTC. Translation gives CASSQEYLPPRGIYEQYF.

The chain joins TRBV19 to TRBJ2-6; 7 nucleotides agree with TRBD1. Germline V gene lookup returns CDR1 LNHDA and CDR2 SQIVND (reference sequence). Trimming at V came to 7 bases and at J to 2 bases, leaving 8 bases not matched to a gene. The CDR3 is 16 amino acids. In DNA form, the CDR3 reads TGTGCCAGTACGGACAGGCTGAGGGCTGGGGCCAACGTCCTGACTTTC. Translation: CASTDRLRAGANVLTF.

The V and J genes are TRBV10-3 and TRBJ2-7; 9 nucleotides line up with TRBD1. The CDR3 loop spans 17 amino acids. The V and J ends lost 6 bases and 4 bases, in that order; junction bases with no gene match: 16. CDR1 ENHRY and CDR2 SYGVKD come from the germline V gene. CDR3 protein: CAISTIQGQGGLYEQYF. The CDR3 DNA reads as TGTGCCATCAGCACCATCCAGGGACAGGGAGGATTGTACGAGCAGTACTTC.

This clone was seen more than once but under ten times. The chain joins TRBV15 to TRBJ1-1, with a possible D match to TRBD1 (5 bases). V was clipped by 4 bases and J by 4 bases, with 13 bases between them. The V gene's germline CDR1 is LNHNV and CDR2 YYDKDF (reference sequence). The CDR3 is 14 amino acids. The CDR3 loop reads CATSTRVTGTEAFF. DNA for the CDR3: TGTGCCACCAGCACCAGGGTGACGGGCACTGAAGCTTTCTTT.

This clone was observed a few times. V and J are TRBV5-1 and TRBJ1-1; 7 bases map to TRBD1. The CDR3 is 15 amino acids. The J segment lost 7 bases and the V segment lost 1 base, leaving 10 bases of the junction unmatched. Looked up from germline, CDR1 is SGHRS and CDR2 is YFSETQ. In DNA form, the CDR3 reads TGCGCCAGCAGCTTGATTCCCAGCCAGGGGGGTGAAGCTTTCTTT. Protein product: CASSLIPSQGGEAFF.

The chain uses TRBV9 and TRBJ2-3; 7 positions agree with TRBD1. Germline V CDR1 and CDR2: SGDLS, YYNGEE. After removal of 4 bases from V and 5 bases from J, the junction contained 13 bases not matched to a gene. This CDR3 contains 16 residues. The CDR3 loop is CASSPSGLAGGDTQYF. The CDR3 DNA is TGTGCCAGCAGCCCGAGCGGCCTAGCAGGGGGAGATACGCAGTATTTT.

V usage is TRBV19 and J usage is TRBJ1-2; D gene unclear. CDR1 is LNHDA, CDR2 SQIVND, per germline (reference sequence). Trimming removed 0 bases from V and 6 bases from J, with 8 bases in between. The CDR3 is 13 amino acids. The CDR3 sequence: CASSIEGRDGYTF. CDR3 sequence (DNA): TGTGCCAGTAGTATAGAGGGAAGGGATGGCTACACCTTC. The variable domain in full, completed from reference TRBV19 and TRBJ1-2, reads DGGITQSPKYLFRKEGQNVTLSCEQNLNHDAMYWYRQDPGQGLRLIYYSQIVNDFQKGDIAEGYSVSREKKESFPLTVTSAQKNPTAFYLCASSIEGRDGYTFGSGTRLTVV.

The chain combines TRBV2 with TRBJ1-1; no clear D. The CDR3 has 13 residues. Trimming removed 6 bases at V and 6 bases at J, with 14 bases between. Germline V CDR1 and CDR2: SNHLY, FYNNEI. The CDR3 bases are TGTGCCAGCAGCTATCTACTGCGGGCTGAAGCTTTCTTT. It is translated as CASSYLLRAEAFF. The full variable domain, in which reference TRBV2 and TRBJ1-1 provide the parts outside the CDR3, is EPEVTQTPSHQVTQMGQEVILRCVPISNHLYFYWYRQILGQKVEFLVSFYNNEISEKSEIFDDQFSVERPDGSNFTLKIRSTKLEDSAMYFCASSYLLRAEAFFGQGTRLTVV.

This chain connects TRBV29-1 to TRBJ1-2; 8 positions match TRBD1. With 2 bases clipped from V and 4 bases from J, the junction kept 6 bases outside the gene matches. Germline assignment: CDR1 SQVTM and CDR2 ANQGSEA. The CDR3 has 14 residues. This CDR3 is CSVELPTGGYGYTF. The CDR3 DNA follows: TGCAGCGTTGAACTCCCTACAGGGGGCTATGGCTACACCTTC.